This record covers a single TCR beta chain. Its antigen is currently not known. Base-call qualities are not available, and no considerably larger clone is one nucleotide away. Interpreted using the paper, the time point label stands for: baseline before first vaccination. Samples from vaccinated people were obtained from the UK trials COV001 and COV002, which included a single-blind randomized controlled phase 2/3 trial of AZD1222 (ChAdOx1 nCoV-19) in healthy adults. For TCRbeta chain sequencing, PBMC samples from trial participants were taken at day 0 and at day 28 after the second dose. From the cysteine up to the phenylalanine, the CDR3 has a length of 15 residues. The kept DNA is CDR3 alone, 45 bases in frame from the first base. V and J lose 4 bases and 1 base, and a span of 11 bases separates them. As encoded in the germline V gene, CDR1 is SGHRS while CDR2 is YFSETQ. The CDR3 regions of human TCRbeta chains were analyzed by immunosequencing. As for the original processing: Repertoire TCRs were checked for matches against a reference library of SARS-CoV-2-specific TCRs that had been generated using the MIRA antigen-specificity platform. Breadth was defined as the fraction of unique TCRs that were SARS-CoV-2-associated, and depth was defined as the fraction of total T cells that were SARS-CoV-2-associated. Using the MIRA data, every spike-specific TCR was mapped to the spike region that the TCR reacted to and assigned to either a CD4 or a CD8 class. Log10-transformed breadth and depth values were compared by one-way ANOVA with Sidak's multiple comparisons tests. What TCRdb holds here is the immuneACCESS table cut down to in-frame rearrangements. Part of the clones is not present; checked against another copy, under half of the missing clones reflect an unresolved V gene, and the others are unexplained. V, J and clone size derive from that table, while D and trimming were established from the DNA sequence. Present in this sample are 90,000 to 150,000 clones, approximately 90% of which were seen just once. The ten largest make up less than 15% of the sample.

This sample was taken from a study of T cell responses to AZD1222 COVID-19 vaccine (dated by TCRdb to the early 2020s). Turning to the overall study: Because spike-specific TCR depth and breadth did not differ between the two schedules, AZD1222 recipients who got a second dose at roughly 4 weeks were pooled with those who got a second dose at roughly 12 weeks. A total of about 240 trial participants underwent TCR sequencing, of whom some 210 received two doses of AZD1222 and some 25 received two doses of the MenACWY control vaccine. Trial participants were enrolled into age subgroups of 18-55, 56-69 and 70-plus years, which contained approximately 150, 30 and 60 TCR-sequenced participants, respectively. Broader findings and caveats from the paper: Only five or six AZD1222 recipients were SARS-CoV-2 seropositive at baseline, limiting conclusions about previously exposed vaccinees. In the small 56-69-year group, the increase in depth fell short of significance, most likely because of low power. Because no samples from the day 14 peak response were available, repertoires could be characterized only after the peak T cell response. After two AZD1222 doses, both the breadth and the depth of spike-specific TCRs were significantly higher than at day 0 and than in MenACWY recipients. Most participants were white British and females outnumbered males, and the authors suggested that clonal diversity may have been underestimated. Reportedly, almost half of the unique spike-specific TCRs recognized epitopes lying outside the regions that are mutated in the B.1.351 and B.1.1.7 variants. The whole spike protein was spanned by vaccine-associated CD4 TCRs, and dominant responses were seen in regions 160-218 and 743-854.

The sequencing used peripheral blood, collected on day 0 of AZD1222 vaccination. The TCR was taken from an adult in good health. The rearranged chain carries TRBV5-1 and TRBJ2-2; tentative D gene TRBD1, with 6 bases matching. The DNA sequence is TGCGCCAGCAGCCTTCAGACAGGGAACACCGGGGAGCTGTTTTTT. This translates into CASSLQTGNTGELFF. This CDR3, with the reference TRBV5-1 and TRBJ2-2 proteins standing in past its ends, gives the full variable domain KAGVTQTPRYLIKTRGQQVTLSCSPISGHRSVSWYQQTPGQGLQFLFEYFSETQRNKGNFPGRFSGRQFSNSRSEMNVSTLELGDSALYLCASSLQTGNTGELFFGEGSRLTVL.